The sequence of this T cell receptor beta chain was determined in a study of identical twins. Findings of the study overall: Cross-sectional statistics underpinned the conclusions; the same donors were not followed. Weaker excess sharing between twins was seen in beta out-of-frame sequences. The models gave estimates that fell short of the out-of-frame TCR alpha sharing seen in monozygotic twins.

The CDR3 consists of 17 residues. V was cut by 6 bases and J by 0 bases, with 18 bases left in between. Template switching (which added a universal primer site) was used, and cDNA carried unique molecular identifiers. Each CDR3 protein gets one entry after TCRdb re-called the 5' RACE reads with MiXCR. The repertoire has 400,000 to 500,000 distinct CDR3 sequences, around 18% of them found once; the top ten carry 10% to 15%. The sample holds many counts of this clonotype. Its antigen remains unknown. The sequence came from a man aged 50 or older in good health. The J gene is TRBJ1-3, the V gene TRBV12-3 or TRBV12-4; D not resolved. Sequenced: naive T cells sorted from blood. The CDR3 coding sequence is TGTGCCAGCAGGCCCTATGTCGGACGCATCTCTGGAAACACCATATATTTT. Amino acid sequence: CASRPYVGRISGNTIYF.